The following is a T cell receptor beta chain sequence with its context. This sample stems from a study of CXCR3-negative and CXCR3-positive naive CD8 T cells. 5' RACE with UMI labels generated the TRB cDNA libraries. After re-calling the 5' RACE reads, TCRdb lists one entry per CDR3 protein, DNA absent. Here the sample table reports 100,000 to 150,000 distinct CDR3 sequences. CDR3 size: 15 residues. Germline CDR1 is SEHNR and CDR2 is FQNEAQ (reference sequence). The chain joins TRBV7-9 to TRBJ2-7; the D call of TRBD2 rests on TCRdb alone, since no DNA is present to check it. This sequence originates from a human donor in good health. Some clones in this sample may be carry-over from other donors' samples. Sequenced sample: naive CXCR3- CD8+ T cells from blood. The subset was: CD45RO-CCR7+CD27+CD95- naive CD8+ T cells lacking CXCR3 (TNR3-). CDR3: CASSSVAGGYNEQYF.